The present TCR beta chain was sequenced within a study of glioma-infiltrating T cells after dendritic cell vaccination. Study background: Patients received autologous tumor lysate-pulsed dendritic cell vaccination between about 2002 and 2013.

The time point denotes: after dendritic cell vaccination, including at tumor progression/relapse. Isocitrate dehydrogenase mutation was absent in all glioblastoma patients. PBMC were collected before vaccination, two weeks after the third vaccination, and at progression. This CDR3 has 15 amino acids. The germline CDR1 and CDR2 sequences are ENHRY and SYGVKD. The V gene lost 0 bases and the J gene lost 1 base, with 9 bases spanning the gap. The primer mix had 60 V beta and 13 J beta primers. The data were produced by immunoSEQ multiplex PCR, yet TCRdb's version contains in-frame clones alone and is incomplete. The profile shows 91,000 or so clones, about 85% of them singletons.

This material consisted of blood, taken after dendritic cell vaccination. The receptor was isolated from a human donor with glioblastoma. J is TRBJ1-1 and V is TRBV10-3, with D possibly TRBD1 on 5 matching bases. The CDR3 coding sequence is TGTGCCATCAGTGAGTCCGGACACGGGAACACTGAAGCTTTCTTT. Its translation: CAISESGHGNTEAFF.